This TCR beta chain came from a study of cytomegalovirus exposure and HLA in healthy donors (dated 2017 in TCRdb). Turning to the overall study: According to an earlier analysis of a few hundred of the donors, about 179 million T cells yielded roughly 110 million unique TCR beta sequences and 276 Gb of sequence data. To predict cytomegalovirus infection status, the study combined high-throughput TCR immunosequencing, statistical association of individual TCRs with disease status, and machine learning. The study profiled the T cell repertoires of 666 subjects by immunosequencing and related them to cytomegalovirus serostatus. A separate validation cohort of some 130 different subjects was used in addition to the roughly 720-subject first cohort. Approximately 310 gigabases of sequencing data and 70 million to 100 million unique TCR sequences were included in an early release covering 550 to 650 HLA-typed donors. The aim of the study was to test whether cataloging public T cell receptors could identify signatures of past pathogen exposure. A later genetic analysis took genome-wide SNP genotypes for about 65% of the 666 donors and used that subset as a discovery cohort. In a later analysis, previously published TCR beta repertoires from some 640 donors were re-analyzed and high-resolution HLA genotyping was added so that TCR occurrence patterns could be studied. HLA typing covered class I and class II loci at four-digit resolution. In an earlier analysis of roughly 600 of the donors, high-throughput TCR beta sequencing was used to judge whether each TCR beta V gene segment behaved as functional or pseudogenic. Because of strong linkage in the cohort, a handful of DR-DQ haplotypes were treated as single units for association and clustering. Among under 450 genotyped donors of the cohort, an average of about 240,000 unique TCR beta nucleotide sequences were sequenced per donor, roughly a sixth of them non-productive. All discovery cohort repertoires had been generated using a single sequencing platform. The number of donors typed differed by locus, with roughly 629-640 for A, B, C, DRB1 and DQB1, 522 for DQA1, approximately 570 for DPA1, and roughly 450 for DPB1. Of the 398 genotyped donors, approximately 80% were placed in the genetic ancestry cluster associated with self-reported Caucasian donors. Rather than using new phenotypic data, the later analysis identified candidate immune exposures from TCR beta sequences and from how often those sequences occurred across donors. Alongside the repertoire data, information on donor age, sex, ethnicity and CMV serostatus was compiled.

The CDR3 starts with the cysteine, ends with the phenylalanine, and has 13 residues. Left in the record is the CDR3 DNA by itself, 39 bases read in frame from the first base. V loses 7 bases, J loses 6 bases, and the germline ends lie 13 bases apart. CDR1 and CDR2 were assigned from the germline V gene as KGHSH and LQKENI. The cohort comprised around 700 healthy bone marrow donors. All cohort members were sampled while nominally healthy, although unrecorded immune exposures were likely present. The donor tested CMV seronegative, placing the donor among the 300 to 450 seronegative members of the cohort. Each donor provided a peripheral blood sample, and peripheral blood mononuclear cells were used for TCR beta sequencing. The Qiagen DNeasy Blood Extraction Kit was used to extract genomic DNA from the blood cell samples. The library was made by the immunoSEQ multiplex PCR assay. For the multiplex PCR, a mixture combining 60 forward primers for TCR Vbeta segments and 13 reverse primers for TCR Jbeta segments was used. The CDR3 region of rearranged TCR beta genes was amplified from genomic DNA by a multiplex PCR assay. On the Illumina HiSeq System, the amplified TCR beta libraries were sequenced as 87-base-pair reads. The authors' pipeline ran thus. Across the 600 to 700 repertoires, a later analysis counted about 81 million unique TCR beta chains, roughly 11 million of which were shared by at least two donors. Raw reads were error-corrected and collapsed into unique sequences with a nearest-neighbor algorithm that merged closely related sequences to remove PCR and sequencing errors. V, D and J gene segments were assigned by aligning CDR3 sequences to IMGT reference sequences. For a sequence to be retained, at least a six-nucleotide match to both a V gene segment and a J gene segment was required. Rearrangements were classified as productive when the CDR3 lacked stop codons and remained in frame with V and J, and all other rearrangements were classified as non-productive. CDR3 was defined according to IMGT convention as the region running from the second conserved V-encoded cysteine to the conserved J-encoded phenylalanine. The earlier analysis of about 500 of the donors excluded sequences that lacked an unambiguous match to a single V gene segment. An earlier analysis of approximately 590 of the donors classified V segments as functional when productive rearrangements were above 56.7% and as segregating when the standard deviation between donors was above 5%. To diagnose cytomegalovirus status from the catalog of TCR beta chain sequences, a statistical classification framework was built. A later analysis assigned V and J genes by comparing TCR nucleotide sequences with IMGT/GENE-DB human TR gene sequences. The TCRdist pipeline was used in a later analysis to assign CDR3 sequences and most-parsimonious VDJ recombination scenarios. A later analysis defined each TCR beta chain by its CDR3 amino acid sequence plus V-gene family, and excluded reads lacking a unique V-gene family. A later analysis removed 592 highly shared, low-generation-probability nucleotide sequences to deal with suspected cross-contamination and a sequencing artifact. A later analysis calculated a clonal expansion index for each public chain from normalized within-repertoire ranks of inferred template counts. In a later analysis, generation probabilities were computed with a VDJ recombination model fitted to out-of-frame rearrangements, and the resulting probabilities were checked against IGoR. In a later analysis, TCR-TCR, TCR-HLA and TCR-CMV co-occurrence was scored with hypergeometric tests, and a repertoire-size bias correction was applied to TCR pairs. To estimate false discovery rates, a later analysis permuted the HLA or CMV assignments 20 times. In a later analysis, co-occurring TCRs were grouped using DBSCAN, with TCRdist sequence similarity added in when clustering inside HLA-allele-positive subsets. For co-occurrence clustering, repertoires with fewer than 30,000 or more than 120,000 public chains were excluded, along with five repertoires with anomalous nucleotide sharing. TCRdb obtained this table from immuneACCESS and retained in-frame rearrangements with V and J assigned. These tables miss some clones; where compared with another copy, unresolved V genes account for less than half of the shortfall, and the remainder is unexplained. The D gene and trimming were derived from the DNA, and the V and J assignments and clone size from that table. Counted in this sample were approximately 73,000 clones; 75% of them appeared once. Together, the top ten hold around 12% of the sample.

With respect to this clone: The specificity of this receptor is unknown. No base quality information exists; no much larger clone differs at one position.

Results the study describes overall, beyond this receptor: Several of the top co-occurrence clusters appeared to be linked to parvovirus B19, influenza, CMV and Epstein-Barr virus, according to a later analysis. The study listed 164 TCR beta chains as associated with cytomegalovirus. Around 16 rarely observed V segments, including chromosome 9 orphons, were excluded from the earlier analysis of approximately 600 of the donors because counts were too low. A further reported finding was that TCR beta sequences accurately predicted the HLA-A and HLA-B alleles for most subjects in the first cohort. An association between a missense DCLRE1C variant and V-gene and J-gene trimming of TCR beta chains was found in a later genetic analysis and replicated in an independent cohort. In a later analysis, the rate of TCR association differed among HLA loci, with DRB1 alleles having the most associated TCRs and HLA-C alleles having the fewest. A few of the identified cytomegalovirus-associated TCR beta chains were confirmed in vitro to be specific for cytomegalovirus antigens. Linkage disequilibrium might explain the correlated functional status among segregating V segments, but an unknown experimental factor could not be excluded. Compared with the approximately 670-donor mean, donors in an Asian-associated ancestry cluster had fewer N-insertions in productive TCRs, according to a later genetic analysis. A later analysis found that HLA-associated TCR beta chains were more clonally expanded and had lower generation probabilities than equally common non-associated chains. Roughly uniform sequencing depth across donors was assumed in presence/absence analyses, although this assumption may not hold. In an earlier analysis of some 540 of the donors, most TCR beta V segments appeared in productive rearrangements about 87% or about 30% of the time, broadly matching IMGT annotations. At a false discovery rate of 0.05, a later analysis linked about 17,000 TCR beta sequences to specific HLA alleles. A cluster of highly shared sequence variants was judged likely to be a technical artifact of the sequencing pipeline. Assigning TCR associations to individual alleles was difficult when HLA alleles, especially DR and DQ, strongly co-occurred. Some IMGT-functional V segments, including TRBV6-2 and TRBV6-3, could not be distinguished by the 87-base-pair reads and were therefore excluded. In a later analysis, most CMV-associated TCR beta chains were found to appear HLA-restricted, with HLA associations seemingly driven largely by CMV exposure. Most TCR sequences were observed very rarely across donors, whereas some public TCRs were present in many individuals. Because HLA typing was missing for some donors at each locus, association tests included only the typed subset. The classifier was reported to diagnose cytomegalovirus status with high specificity and sensitivity in both the original cohort and the validation cohort. For the cohort, immune exposure information was limited to CMV serostatus. Only TCR beta chains were sequenced in this cohort, and the absence of alpha or paired-chain data limited detectable features. The authors suggested that the approach could potentially be generalized to other disease states and immunological phenotypes.

The rearrangement combines TRBV18 with TRBJ2-1; TRBD1 could be the D gene, as 5 bases match. Material: PBMCs. The clonotype was recovered from a man aged 65-85 years in good health and CMV-seronegative. The DNA sequence follows: TGTGCCAGCTGCCAGGGTAGCTCCAATGAGCAGTTCTTC. Its translation is CASCQGSSNEQFF.